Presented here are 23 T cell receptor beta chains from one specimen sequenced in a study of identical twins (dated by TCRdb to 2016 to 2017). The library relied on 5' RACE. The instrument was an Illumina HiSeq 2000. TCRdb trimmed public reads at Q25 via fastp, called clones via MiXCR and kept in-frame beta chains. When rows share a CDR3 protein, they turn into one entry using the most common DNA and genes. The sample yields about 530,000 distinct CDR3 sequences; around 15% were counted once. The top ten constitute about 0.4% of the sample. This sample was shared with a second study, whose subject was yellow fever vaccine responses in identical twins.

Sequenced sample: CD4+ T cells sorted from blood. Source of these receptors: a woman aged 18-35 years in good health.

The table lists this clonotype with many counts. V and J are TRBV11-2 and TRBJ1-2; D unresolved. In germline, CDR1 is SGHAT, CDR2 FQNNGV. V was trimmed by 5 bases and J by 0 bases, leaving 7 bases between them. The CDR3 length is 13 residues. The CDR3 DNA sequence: TGTGCCAGCAGCACTACAGCTAACTATGGCTACACCTTC. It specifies CASSTTANYGYTF.

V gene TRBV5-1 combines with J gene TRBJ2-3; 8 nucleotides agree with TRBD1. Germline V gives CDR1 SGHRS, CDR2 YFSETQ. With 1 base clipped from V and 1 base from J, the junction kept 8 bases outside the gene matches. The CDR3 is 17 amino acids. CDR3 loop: CASSLRVAGQGTDTQYF. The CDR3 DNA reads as TGCGCCAGCAGCTTGCGCGTGGCGGGACAGGGCACAGATACGCAGTATTTT.

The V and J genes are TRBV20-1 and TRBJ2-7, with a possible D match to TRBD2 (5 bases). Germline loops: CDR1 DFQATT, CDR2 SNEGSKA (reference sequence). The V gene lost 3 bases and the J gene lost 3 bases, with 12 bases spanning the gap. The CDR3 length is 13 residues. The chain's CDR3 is CSASPPGSYEQYV. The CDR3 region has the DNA TGCAGTGCTAGCCCTCCTGGGAGCTACGAGCAGTACGTC.

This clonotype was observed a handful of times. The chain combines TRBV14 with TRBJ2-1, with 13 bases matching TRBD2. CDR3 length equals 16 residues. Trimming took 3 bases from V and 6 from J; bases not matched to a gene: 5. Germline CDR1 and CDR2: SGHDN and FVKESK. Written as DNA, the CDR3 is TGTGCCAGCAGCCATCCGGGACTAGCGGGGCCCAATGAGCAGTTCTTC. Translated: CASSHPGLAGPNEQFF.

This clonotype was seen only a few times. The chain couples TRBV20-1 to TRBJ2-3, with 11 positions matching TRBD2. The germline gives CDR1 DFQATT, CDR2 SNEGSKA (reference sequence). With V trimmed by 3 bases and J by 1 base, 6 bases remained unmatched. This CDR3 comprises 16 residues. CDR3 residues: CSASATSGSGTDTQYF. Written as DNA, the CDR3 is TGCAGTGCTAGCGCTACTAGCGGGAGCGGCACAGATACGCAGTATTTT.

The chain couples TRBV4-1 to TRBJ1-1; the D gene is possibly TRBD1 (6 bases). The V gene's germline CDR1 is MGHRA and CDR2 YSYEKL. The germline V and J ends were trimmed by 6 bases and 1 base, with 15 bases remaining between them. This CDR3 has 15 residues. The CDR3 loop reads CASRTSGAGNTEAFF. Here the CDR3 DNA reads TGCGCCAGCAGGACCTCAGGGGCCGGGAACACTGAAGCTTTCTTT.

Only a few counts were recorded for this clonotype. CDR3 sequence reads: CASSVGPTDLTGELFF. DNA of the CDR3: TGTGCCAGCAGCGTAGGACCGACGGACCTCACCGGGGAGCTGTTTTTT. The V and J genes are TRBV9 and TRBJ2-2; D unclear. With 0 bases removed from V and 4 bases from J, the gap between germline ends came to 13 bases. Germline CDR1 and CDR2: SGDLS and YYNGEE. The CDR3 spans 16 residues. Variable domain in full (rest from reference TRBV9 and TRBJ2-2): DSGVTQTPKHLITATGQRVTLRCSPRSGDLSVYWYQQSLDQGLQFLIQYYNGEERAKGNILERFSAQQFPDLHSELNLSSLELGDSALYFCASSVGPTDLTGELFFGEGSRLTVL.

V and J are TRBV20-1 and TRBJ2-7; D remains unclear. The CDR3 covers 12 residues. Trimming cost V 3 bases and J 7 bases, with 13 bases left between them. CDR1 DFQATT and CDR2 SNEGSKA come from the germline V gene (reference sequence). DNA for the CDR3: TGCAGTGCTAGGGCGAACTACGCGGAGCAGTACTTC. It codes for CSARANYAEQYF.

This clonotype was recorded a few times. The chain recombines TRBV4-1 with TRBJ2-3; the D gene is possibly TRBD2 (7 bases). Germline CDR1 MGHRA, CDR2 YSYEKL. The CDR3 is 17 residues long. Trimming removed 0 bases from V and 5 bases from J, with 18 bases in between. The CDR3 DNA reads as TGCGCCAGCAGCCAAGATCGGATTTGGGGGGGCGAAGATACGCAGTATTTT. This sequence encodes CASSQDRIWGGEDTQYF.

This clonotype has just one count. For the CDR3, the DNA is TGCGCCAGCAGCCCCGGACGGCCCTACGAGCAGTACTTC. Translated: CASSPGRPYEQYF. The J gene is TRBJ2-7, the V gene TRBV5-1; D uncertain. This CDR3 comprises 13 residues. Per the germline V gene, CDR1 is SGHRS and CDR2 is YFSETQ. Trimming pared 4 bases from V and 2 bases from J, leaving 10 bases between.

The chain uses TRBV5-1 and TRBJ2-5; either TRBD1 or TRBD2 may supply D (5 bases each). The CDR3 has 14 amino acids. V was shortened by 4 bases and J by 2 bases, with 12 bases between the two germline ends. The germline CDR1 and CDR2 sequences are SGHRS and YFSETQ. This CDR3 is CASSMGEIQETQYF. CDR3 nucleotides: TGCGCCAGCAGCATGGGGGAAATACAAGAGACCCAGTACTTC. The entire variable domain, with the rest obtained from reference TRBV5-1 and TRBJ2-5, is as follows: KAGVTQTPRYLIKTRGQQVTLSCSPISGHRSVSWYQQTPGQGLQFLFEYFSETQRNKGNFPGRFSGRQFSNSRSEMNVSTLELGDSALYLCASSMGEIQETQYFGPGTRLLVL.

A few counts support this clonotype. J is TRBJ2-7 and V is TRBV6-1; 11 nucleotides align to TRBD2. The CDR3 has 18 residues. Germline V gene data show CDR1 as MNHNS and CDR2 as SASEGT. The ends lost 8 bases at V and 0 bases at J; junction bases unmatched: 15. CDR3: CASRLSTSGNPGSYEQYF. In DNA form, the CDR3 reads TGTGCCAGCCGATTGTCGACTAGCGGGAATCCCGGCTCCTACGAGCAGTACTTC.

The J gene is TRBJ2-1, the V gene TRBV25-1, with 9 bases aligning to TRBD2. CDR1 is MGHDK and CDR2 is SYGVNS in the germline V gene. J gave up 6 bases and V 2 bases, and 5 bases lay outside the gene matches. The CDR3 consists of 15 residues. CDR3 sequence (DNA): TGTGCCAGCAGTGAAGGGGGTAGCGGGAGCAATGAGCAGTTCTTC. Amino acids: CASSEGGSGSNEQFF.

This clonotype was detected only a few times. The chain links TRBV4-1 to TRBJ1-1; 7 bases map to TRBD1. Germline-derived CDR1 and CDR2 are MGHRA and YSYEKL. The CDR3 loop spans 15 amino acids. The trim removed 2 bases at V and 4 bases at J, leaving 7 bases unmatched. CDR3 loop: CASSQPTGASTEAFF. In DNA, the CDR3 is TGCGCCAGCAGCCAACCCACAGGGGCTAGCACTGAAGCTTTCTTT.

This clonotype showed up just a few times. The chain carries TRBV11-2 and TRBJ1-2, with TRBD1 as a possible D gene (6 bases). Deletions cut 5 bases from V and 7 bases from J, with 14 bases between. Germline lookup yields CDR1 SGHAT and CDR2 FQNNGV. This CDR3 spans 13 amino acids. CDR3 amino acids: CASSETGTSGYTF. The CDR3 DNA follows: TGTGCCAGCAGCGAAACAGGGACTTCTGGCTACACCTTC.

CDR3 nucleotides: TGTGCCAGCAGCCCATCAGGGGGCTATGGCTACACCTTC. Protein sequence: CASSPSGGYGYTF. The rearrangement joins TRBV3-1 to TRBJ1-2; 7 bases fit TRBD1. Germline V gene lookup returns CDR1 LGHDT and CDR2 YNNKEL (reference sequence). The CDR3 length is 13 residues. The junction had 3 bases not matched to a gene; V was cut back by 4 bases and J by 4 bases.

CDR3 region: CAISEASGSGTQYF. The CDR3 DNA follows: TGTGCCATCAGTGAGGCTAGCGGGTCGGGGACCCAGTACTTC. The chain employs TRBV10-3 and TRBJ2-5, with TRBD2 identical over 8 bases. J was trimmed by 7 bases and V by 2 bases; bases with no gene match: 6. CDR3 length equals 14 residues. The germline CDR1 and CDR2 sequences are ENHRY and SYGVKD.

CDR3 nucleotides: TGTGCCAGCAACTCATTGGGAAACACCGGGGAGCTGTTTTTT. It specifies CASNSLGNTGELFF. V is TRBV6-1 and J is TRBJ2-2; D uncertain. Germline CDR1 and CDR2: MNHNS and SASEGT. The ends were cut back, 7 bases at V and 2 bases at J, with 11 bases in the middle. This CDR3 region has 14 residues.

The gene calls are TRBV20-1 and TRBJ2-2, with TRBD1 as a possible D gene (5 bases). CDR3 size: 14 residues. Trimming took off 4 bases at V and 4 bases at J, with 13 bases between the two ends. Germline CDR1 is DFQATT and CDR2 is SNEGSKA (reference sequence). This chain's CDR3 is CSAKKQGSTGELFF. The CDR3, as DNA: TGCAGTGCTAAGAAGCAGGGATCCACCGGGGAGCTGTTTTTT.

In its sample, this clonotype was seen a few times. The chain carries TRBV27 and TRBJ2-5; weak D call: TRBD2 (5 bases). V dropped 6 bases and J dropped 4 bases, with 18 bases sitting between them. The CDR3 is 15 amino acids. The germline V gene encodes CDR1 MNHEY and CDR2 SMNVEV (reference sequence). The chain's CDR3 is CASRPTLGTGETQYF. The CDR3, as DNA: TGTGCCAGCAGACCGACACTAGGAACTGGAGAGACCCAGTACTTC.

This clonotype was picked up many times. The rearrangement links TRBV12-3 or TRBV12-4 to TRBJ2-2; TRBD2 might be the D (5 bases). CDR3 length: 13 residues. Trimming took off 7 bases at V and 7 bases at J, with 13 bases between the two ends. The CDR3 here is CASTLEDIGELFF. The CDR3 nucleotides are TGTGCCAGCACCCTGGAGGATATCGGGGAGCTGTTTTTT.

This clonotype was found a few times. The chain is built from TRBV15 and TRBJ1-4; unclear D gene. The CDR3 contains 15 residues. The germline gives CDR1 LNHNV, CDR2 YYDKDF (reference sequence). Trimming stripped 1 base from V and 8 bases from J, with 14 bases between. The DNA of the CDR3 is TGTGCCACCAGCAGAGGAGCGGAAGGGTCGGAAAAACTGTTTTTT. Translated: CATSRGAEGSEKLFF.

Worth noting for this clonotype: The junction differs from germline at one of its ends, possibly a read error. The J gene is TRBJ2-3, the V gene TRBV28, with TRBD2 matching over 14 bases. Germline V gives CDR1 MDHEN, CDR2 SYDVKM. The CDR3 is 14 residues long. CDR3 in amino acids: CAIGTSGGPGKKDF. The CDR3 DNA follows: TGTGCCATCGGGACTAGCGGGGGACCGGGTAAAAAGGATTTT.